Shown below are 8 T cell receptor beta chains from a single sample sequenced in a study of patients and donors after allogeneic stem cell transplantation. From the RT-PCR reads, TCRdb called clonotypes with MiXCR, one entry per CDR3 protein. Among 95,000 to 120,000 distinct CDR3 sequences, approximately 40% were seen once, and the ten largest hold more than 25%. The specimen sequenced was blood, either unsorted or a sorted T cell fraction (not recorded which). The receptors shown here come from a human donor who was either an allogeneic HSCT recipient or a stem cell or donor lymphocyte infusion donor (not recorded which). It is not recorded whose cells these are; they may come from a transplant donor.

This clonotype was detected a few times. This CDR3 reads CASRTVGFDYGYTF. In nucleotides, the CDR3 is TGTGCCAGCAGGACAGTGGGATTCGACTATGGCTACACCTTC. The V call is TRBV19, the J call TRBJ1-2; tentatively, D is TRBD1 (6 bases). The CDR3 runs 14 residues. Germline loops: CDR1 LNHDA, CDR2 SQIVND (reference sequence). The germline V and J ends were trimmed by 9 bases and 3 bases, with 17 bases remaining between them.

The chain recombines TRBV20-1 with TRBJ2-1, with TRBD2 identical over 8 bases. The CDR3 spans 12 residues. The germline V gene has CDR1 DFQATT and CDR2 SNEGSKA (reference sequence). Losses at the gene ends were 3 bases for V and 6 bases for J; bases not matched to a gene: 1. The DNA for the CDR3 is TGCAGTGCTAGCGGGAGGGCCAATGAGCAGTTCTTC. This gives the protein CSASGRANEQFF.

There are many counts of this clonotype. The chain carries TRBV4-3 and TRBJ1-2; TRBD1 matches at 8 bases. The CDR3 runs to 13 residues. With V trimmed by 1 base and J by 7 bases, 2 bases remained unmatched. The V gene's germline CDR1 is LGHNA and CDR2 YSLEER. CDR3 region: CASSQGTGTGYTF. The CDR3 coding sequence is TGCGCCAGCAGCCAAGGGACAGGGACTGGCTACACCTTC.

In its sample, this clonotype was seen a few times. This chain links TRBV5-1 with TRBJ2-1; 8 nucleotides agree with TRBD2. The germline V gene encodes CDR1 SGHRS and CDR2 YFSETQ. V lost 0 bases to trimming and J lost 10 bases; unmatched junction nucleotides: 3. This CDR3 region has 13 residues. The CDR3 loop is CASSLGLAIEQFF. CDR3 coding DNA: TGCGCCAGCAGCTTGGGACTAGCGATCGAGCAGTTCTTC.

This clonotype has only a few counts. This sequence joins TRBV20-1 and TRBJ2-2; TRBD1 matches 12 bases. The CDR3 sequence is 16 residues long. In germline, CDR1 is DFQATT, CDR2 SNEGSKA (reference sequence). V was pared by 1 base and J by 5 bases, with 5 bases of the junction left unmatched. Here the CDR3 DNA reads TGCAGTGCTAGAGGGTGGGACAGGGGGCTAACCGGGGAGCTGTTTTTT. As protein: CSARGWDRGLTGELFF.

In nucleotides, the CDR3 is TGTGCCAGCAGGGGGAGCGGGATGAGAAATTCACCCCTCCACTTT. The encoded protein is CASRGSGMRNSPLHF. The rearrangement joins TRBV2 to TRBJ1-6; no clear D. V was shortened by 6 bases and J by 7 bases, with 16 bases between the two germline ends. Germline CDR1 and CDR2: SNHLY and FYNNEI. The length of the CDR3 is 15 residues.

This clonotype was found a few times. This chain links TRBV4-2 with TRBJ1-5; no definite D call. Germline CDR1 LGHNA, CDR2 YNFKEQ. The CDR3 covers 13 residues. Trimming took off 0 bases at V and 5 bases at J, with 5 bases between the two ends. The CDR3 reads CASSQDIDQPQHF. The CDR3 bases are TGTGCCAGCAGCCAAGACATTGATCAGCCCCAGCATTTT.

The chain uses TRBV20-1 and TRBJ2-1, with 12 bases that match TRBD2. Germline V gene lookup returns CDR1 DFQATT and CDR2 SNEGSKA (reference sequence). V lost 6 bases and J lost 7; bases outside the gene matches: 4. This CDR3 has 13 amino acids. The CDR3 spells CSANGLAGNEQFF. Written as DNA, the CDR3 is TGCAGTGCAAATGGACTAGCGGGAAATGAGCAGTTCTTC.